This passage covers 2 T cell receptor beta chains from one sample sequenced in a study of blood T cell repertoires in COVID-19. Clones were sequenced by immunoSEQ multiplex PCR, and TCRdb holds only the in-frame ones, with some missing. The table includes approximately 240,000 clones, 85% to 95% detected once. Sequenced: peripheral blood. These TCRs come from a man aged 25-40 years with COVID-19, enrolled during active disease.

The V call is TRBV6-8, the J call TRBJ1-6, with 7 bases fitting TRBD1. V lost 8 bases, J lost 7 bases, and 8 bases stayed unmatched. In germline, CDR1 is MNHGY, CDR2 SAAAGT. CDR3 length: 14 residues. The CDR3 region is CASLGDRLNSPLHF. CDR3 in DNA: TGTGCCAGCTTAGGGGACAGACTAAATTCACCCCTCCACTTT.

The J gene is TRBJ1-3, the V gene TRBV2; the D is unclear. V was pared by 4 bases and J by 0 bases, with 13 bases between. This CDR3 spans 16 amino acids. Germline CDR1 reads SNHLY; CDR2 reads FYNNEI. CDR3 sequence: CASSGELLISGNTIYF. CDR3 nucleotides: TGTGCCAGCAGTGGCGAGTTACTGATCTCTGGAAACACCATATATTTT. Together with reference TRBV2 and TRBJ1-3, the CDR3 gives the full variable domain: EPEVTQTPSHQVTQMGQEVILRCVPISNHLYFYWYRQILGQKVEFLVSFYNNEISEKSEIFDDQFSVERPDGSNFTLKIRSTKLEDSAMYFCASSGELLISGNTIYFGEGSWLTVV.